One sample yielded the 9 T cell receptor beta chains listed below, sequenced in a study of T cells in Graves' hyperthyroidism and ophthalmopathy (dated by TCRdb to the late 2010s). The protocol used for the library was multiplex PCR. These reads were obtained on an Illumina HiSeq 2000. TCR beta CDR3 regions were amplified from RNA transcripts. The TCR CDR3 was subjected to a first round of RT-PCR using the HTBI primer set and the Qiagen OneStep RT-PCR kit. TCRdb took the public reads, trimmed them with fastp at Q25, ran MiXCR for clone calling and kept in-frame beta chains. Each entry is one CDR3 protein sequence, shown with its most common DNA and genes. The sample yields fewer than 450,000 distinct CDR3 sequences; 13% to 15% were counted once. The leading ten clones occupy roughly 20% of the sample. Sequencing was performed on blood. All receptors derive from a woman aged 60-75 years with Graves' ophthalmopathy.

The V and J genes are TRBV28 and TRBJ2-1; 8 nucleotides match TRBD2. CDR3 length: 15 amino acids. V lost 7 bases and J lost 10; bases outside the gene matches: 15. Per germline, CDR1 MDHEN and CDR2 SYDVKM. CDR3 sequence: CASTHSLSGGPEQFF. CDR3 sequence (DNA): TGTGCCAGCACCCACTCACTTTCGGGAGGGCCGGAGCAGTTCTTC.

This clonotype appeared many times. The chain couples TRBV5-1 to TRBJ2-3; TRBD2 matches 11 bases. CDR1 SGHRS and CDR2 YFSETQ come from the germline V gene. V lost 4 bases, J lost 6 bases, and 7 bases stayed unmatched. The CDR3 has 15 amino acids. DNA for the CDR3: TGCGCCAGCAGCATAGCGGGAGGGCCCTCGGATACGCAGTATTTT. Its protein is CASSIAGGPSDTQYF. Full variable domain (rest looked up from reference TRBV5-1 and TRBJ2-3): KAGVTQTPRYLIKTRGQQVTLSCSPISGHRSVSWYQQTPGQGLQFLFEYFSETQRNKGNFPGRFSGRQFSNSRSEMNVSTLELGDSALYLCASSIAGGPSDTQYFGPGTRLTVL.

This clonotype was seen a few times. CDR3 region: CASSQAGAGNEQFF. The CDR3 DNA reads as TGCGCCAGCAGCCAAGCGGGAGCGGGGAATGAGCAGTTCTTC. The J gene is TRBJ2-1, the V gene TRBV4-1; TRBD2 matches at 7 bases. There are 14 residues in the CDR3. Germline-derived CDR1 and CDR2 are MGHRA and YSYEKL. J was trimmed by 7 bases and V by 1 base; bases with no gene match: 4.

The genes are TRBV7-8 and TRBJ2-3; D is unresolved. From germline, CDR1 is SGHVS and CDR2 FQNEAQ. The CDR3 runs 13 residues. The germline V and J ends were trimmed by 8 bases and 6 bases, with 15 bases remaining between them. The CDR3 nucleotides read TGTGCCAGCGGCACCCGCCAGAGGGATACGCAGTATTTT. Translated, it gives CASGTRQRDTQYF.

This clonotype was detected ten times or more. The chain employs TRBV20-1 and TRBJ2-1; TRBD2 agrees at 8 bases. CDR3 length: 15 residues. CDR1 is DFQATT, CDR2 SNEGSKA, per germline (reference sequence). After removal of 6 bases from V and 7 bases from J, the junction contained 14 bases not matched to a gene. The CDR3 region is CSAPKQLAGGNEQFF. The CDR3 DNA is TGCAGTGCCCCAAAGCAGCTAGCGGGTGGAAATGAGCAGTTCTTC.

This clonotype was found a few times. The V call is TRBV28, the J call TRBJ2-1, with D unresolved. The CDR3 runs to 11 residues. Trimming removed 4 bases from V and 10 bases from J, with 8 bases in between. Germline V gene lookup returns CDR1 MDHEN and CDR2 SYDVKM. The CDR3 coding sequence is TGTGCCAGCAGTTCCCTTAGGGAGCAGTTCTTC. Amino acids: CASSSLREQFF.

This chain links TRBV15 with TRBJ2-4, with TRBD2 identical over 9 bases. CDR1 and CDR2 from the germline V gene are LNHNV and YYDKDF (reference sequence). This CDR3 has 16 residues. Unmatched junction bases numbered 4, after V lost 4 bases and J lost 0 bases. The DNA for the CDR3 is TGTGCCACCAGCACCAGACTAGCGGTAGCCAAAAACATTCAGTACTTC. Its translation is CATSTRLAVAKNIQYF.

The chain carries TRBV6-2 or TRBV6-3 and TRBJ2-3; 14 bases fit TRBD2. There are 17 residues in the CDR3. CDR1 is MNHEY, CDR2 SVGEGT, per germline. Trimming cost V 4 bases and J 5 bases; bases outside gene matches: 8. The CDR3 bases are TGTGCCAGCAGTTTTTCGACTAGCGGGAGGGCCAGAGATACGCAGTATTTT. It is translated as CASSFSTSGRARDTQYF.

To note about this clonotype: Just one base apart from a much larger clone, this may be a read error. V is TRBV6-2 or TRBV6-3 and J is TRBJ2-6, with 8 bases aligning to TRBD1. This CDR3 is built from 16 residues. Germline V lookup: CDR1 MNHEY, CDR2 SVGEGT. CDR3 loop: CASSRTGRSGADVLTF. The DNA for the CDR3 is TGTGCCAGCAGTCGGACAGGGCGCTCTGGGGCCGACGTCCTGACTTTC.